The clone carrying this T cell receptor (beta chain) was observed many times. Sequencing runs each yielded over 180 million TCR-beta sequences from 15-18 subjects. In TCRdb, the 5' RACE reads were re-called with MiXCR into one record per CDR3 protein. The sample holds 40,000 to 55,000 distinct CDR3 sequences; around 5.3% are singletons and the top ten take approximately 1.5%. This entry belongs to a study of neurological immune-mediated disorders. What was sequenced was CD4+ T cells from blood. The receptor was isolated from a woman aged 18-29 years with multiple sclerosis.

The chain's CDR3 is CASSSFLGRRGSYNEQFF. CDR3 sequence (DNA): TGTGCCAGCAGCTCCTTCCTAGGCCGTCGGGGCTCCTACAATGAGCAGTTCTTC. The chain carries TRBV7-2 and TRBJ2-1, with D perhaps matching TRBD2 (5 bases). This CDR3 comprises 18 residues. The V gene's germline CDR1 is SGHTA and CDR2 FQGNSA. The V end was cut by 4 bases, the J end by 0 bases, with 19 bases between.